Following are 26 T cell receptor beta chains from one sample sequenced in a study of identical twins. TCRdb processed the 5' RACE reads anew with MiXCR; each CDR3 protein has one entry. Here the sample spans 400,000 to 500,000 distinct CDR3 sequences, 15% to 20% being singletons. Sequenced sample: naive T cells sorted from blood. Receptors originate from a man in his fifties in good health.

This sequence joins TRBV7-8 and TRBJ1-4; D gene unclear. From germline, CDR1 is SGHVS and CDR2 FQNEAQ. V gave up 5 bases and J gave up 3 bases, with 7 bases separating them. The CDR3 has 13 residues. CDR3 region: CASSRMANEKLFF. Here the CDR3 DNA reads TGTGCCAGCAGCCGCATGGCTAATGAAAAACTGTTTTTT.

This clonotype was seen at least ten times. The chain combines TRBV20-1 with TRBJ2-7, with TRBD1 identical over 9 bases. V trimming: 2 bases; J trimming: 2 bases; junction bases outside the gene matches: 4. Germline CDR1 is DFQATT and CDR2 is SNEGSKA (reference sequence). There are 14 residues in the CDR3. The CDR3 here is CSARPGQGTYEQYF. The CDR3 bases are TGCAGTGCTAGACCGGGACAGGGTACCTACGAGCAGTACTTC.

This clonotype was seen only once. This chain connects TRBV12-3 or TRBV12-4 to TRBJ2-7; TRBD2 matches 16 bases. V shed 7 bases, J shed 5 bases, and the junction held 17 bases outside the gene matches. CDR3 length equals 19 residues. CDR3 DNA sequence: TGTGCCAGCAAACATTCCTCCGGGACTAGCGGGGGGGGAGTCCACGAGCAGTACTTC. It translates to CASKHSSGTSGGGVHEQYF.

The chain is built from TRBV5-1 and TRBJ2-6; 9 positions match TRBD2. The CDR3 is 16 residues long. The J segment lost 4 bases and the V segment lost 2 bases, leaving 4 bases of the junction unmatched. The germline gives CDR1 SGHRS, CDR2 YFSETQ. The CDR3 region has the DNA TGCGCCAGCAGCTTATCTAGCGGGATCGGGGCCAACGTCCTGACTTTC. Residues: CASSLSSGIGANVLTF.

This chain joins TRBV6-5 and TRBJ2-5; the D gene could be TRBD1 or TRBD2 (5 bases each). This CDR3 is 14 amino acids long. The V gene's germline CDR1 is MNHEY and CDR2 SVGAGI. Trimming cost V 1 base and J 1 base, with 7 bases left between them. CDR3 DNA: TGTGCCAGCAGTTACTACGGGGCCCAAGAGACCCAGTACTTC. Residues: CASSYYGAQETQYF.

This clonotype was found a few times. V and J are TRBV20-1 and TRBJ2-7; tentatively, D is TRBD1 (6 bases). V shed 8 bases and J shed 4 bases, with 12 bases lying between them. Germline CDR1 reads DFQATT; CDR2 reads SNEGSKA (reference sequence). The CDR3 sequence is 11 residues long. The chain's CDR3 is CSPTTGYEQYF. DNA of the CDR3: TGCAGTCCAACAACAGGGTACGAGCAGTACTTC.

The chain couples TRBV12-3 or TRBV12-4 to TRBJ1-3, with D unclear. This CDR3 region has 14 residues. The V gene lost 2 bases and the J gene lost 8 bases, with 13 bases spanning the gap. This CDR3 is CASSLLSAGDTIYF. The CDR3, as DNA: TGTGCCAGCAGTTTATTGTCCGCTGGGGACACCATATATTTT.

The V gene is TRBV12-3 or TRBV12-4, the J gene TRBJ2-6; tentatively, D is TRBD1 (6 bases). Trimming cost V 2 bases and J 3 bases, with 8 bases left between them. The CDR3 covers 15 residues. In nucleotides, the CDR3 is TGTGCCAGCAGTTTAAAGGGGGTTGGGGCCAACGTCCTGACTTTC. It specifies CASSLKGVGANVLTF.

This chain uses TRBV20-1 with TRBJ2-3, with 9 bases matching TRBD2. Losses at the gene ends were 8 bases for V and 1 base for J; bases not matched to a gene: 1. The germline V gene has CDR1 DFQATT and CDR2 SNEGSKA (reference sequence). CDR3 length: 12 amino acids. CDR3 in DNA: TGCAGTATAGCGGGGGGCACAGATACGCAGTATTTT. Its protein is CSIAGGTDTQYF.

The chain combines TRBV6-6 with TRBJ2-1; possibly TRBD2 for D (5 bases). The CDR3 runs to 13 residues. The germline CDR1 and CDR2 sequences are MNHNY and SVGAGI (reference sequence). Trimming removed 5 bases at V and 9 bases at J, with 14 bases between. The CDR3 loop reads CASSLGLLGEQFF. In DNA form, the CDR3 reads TGTGCCAGCAGTCTCGGACTGCTGGGTGAGCAGTTCTTC.

This clonotype appeared a few times. The rearrangement links TRBV5-1 to TRBJ1-1; no reliable D call. Trimming took off 2 bases at V and 0 bases at J, with 8 bases between the two ends. The CDR3 has 14 residues. Germline V gene lookup returns CDR1 SGHRS and CDR2 YFSETQ. The CDR3 loop is CASSFGNLNTEAFF. The CDR3 DNA follows: TGCGCCAGCAGCTTCGGGAATCTGAACACTGAAGCTTTCTTT.

The chain joins TRBV20-1 to TRBJ2-1, with TRBD2 identical over 9 bases. Germline CDR1 reads DFQATT; CDR2 reads SNEGSKA (reference sequence). Trimming took 6 bases from V and 5 from J; bases not matched to a gene: 11. The CDR3 consists of 15 residues. The CDR3 region is CSAPLAGESDNEQFF. DNA for the CDR3: TGCAGTGCACCCTTAGCGGGAGAATCTGACAATGAGCAGTTCTTC.

V usage is TRBV6-2 or TRBV6-3 and J usage is TRBJ2-7, with D uncertain. Germline values: CDR1 MNHEY, CDR2 SVGEGT. The length of the CDR3 is 13 residues. Between the trimmed V and J ends, which lost 8 bases and 5 bases, there was a span of 16 bases. CDR3 DNA sequence: TGTGCCAGCGGTTTCAGGCGTGGGAACGAGCAGTACTTC. It translates to CASGFRRGNEQYF.

There are many counts of this clonotype. The rearrangement joins TRBV6-5 to TRBJ2-1; D unresolved. Germline loops: CDR1 MNHEY, CDR2 SVGAGI. The CDR3 totals 18 residues. The ends were cut back, 0 bases at V and 0 bases at J, with 15 bases in the middle. CDR3 amino acids: CASSYSSWYQSSYNEQFF. The CDR3, as DNA: TGTGCCAGCAGTTACTCGTCGTGGTACCAAAGCTCCTACAATGAGCAGTTCTTC.

This clonotype was recorded many times. The rearrangement uses TRBV11-2 and TRBJ2-7; 13 nucleotides align to TRBD2. The CDR3 spans 15 residues. After removal of 5 bases from V and 3 bases from J, the junction contained 4 bases not matched to a gene. Germline V gene data show CDR1 as SGHAT and CDR2 as FQNNGV. The CDR3 is CASSQGLAGNYEQYF. Written as DNA, the CDR3 is TGTGCCAGCAGCCAGGGACTAGCGGGGAACTACGAGCAGTACTTC.

The J gene is TRBJ2-2, the V gene TRBV27; no reliable D call. CDR1 MNHEY and CDR2 SMNVEV come from the germline V gene (reference sequence). Between the trimmed V and J ends, which lost 3 bases and 0 bases, there was a span of 11 bases. The CDR3 extends over 16 amino acids. CDR3 loop: CASSFVGFANTGELFF. The CDR3, as DNA: TGTGCCAGCAGTTTCGTTGGGTTCGCGAACACCGGGGAGCTGTTTTTT.

The rearrangement uses TRBV4-1 and TRBJ2-7; maybe TRBD2 (5 bases). Trimming removed 4 bases from V and 2 bases from J, with 15 bases in between. The CDR3 runs to 15 residues. CDR1 MGHRA and CDR2 YSYEKL come from the germline V gene. CDR3 coding DNA: TGCGCCAGCAGCCCCCGCTTGGACGGGGCCTACGAGCAGTACTTC. It yields the protein CASSPRLDGAYEQYF.

This clonotype has a count of ten or more. The J gene is TRBJ2-5, the V gene TRBV29-1, with D tentatively TRBD1 (6 bases). Trimming took off 7 bases at V and 0 bases at J, with 9 bases between the two ends. The CDR3 totals 12 residues. Germline CDR1 SQVTM, CDR2 ANQGSEA. The CDR3 DNA is TGCAGCGCAGGACAGTACCAAGAGACCCAGTACTTC. Protein: CSAGQYQETQYF. Variable domain in full (rest from reference TRBV29-1 and TRBJ2-5): SAVISQKPSRDICQRGTSLTIQCQVDSQVTMMFWYRQQPGQSLTLIATANQGSEATYESGFVIDKFPISRPNLTFSTLTVSNMSPEDSSIYLCSAGQYQETQYFGPGTRLLVL.

The chain couples TRBV15 to TRBJ2-5; TRBD1 aligns across 8 bases. J gave up 3 bases and V 4 bases, and 7 bases lay outside the gene matches. Germline loops: CDR1 LNHNV, CDR2 YYDKDF (reference sequence). The CDR3 is 15 residues long. In nucleotides, the CDR3 is TGTGCCACCAGCATACGTAGACAGGGGAAAGAGACCCAGTACTTC. It encodes CATSIRRQGKETQYF. Full variable domain (outside the CDR3, taken from reference TRBV15 and TRBJ2-5): DAMVIQNPRYQVTQFGKPVTLSCSQTLNHNVMYWYQQKSSQAPKLLFHYYDKDFNNEADTPDNFQSRRPNTSFCFLDIRSPGLGDTAMYLCATSIRRQGKETQYFGPGTRLLVL.

This clonotype was counted ten times or more. The chain carries TRBV6-2 or TRBV6-3 and TRBJ2-1; D perhaps matches TRBD2 (5 bases). This CDR3 is 13 amino acids long. The V end was cut by 1 base, the J end by 7 bases, with 8 bases between. Germline lookup yields CDR1 MNHEY and CDR2 SVGEGT. CDR3 DNA sequence: TGTGCCAGCAGTTACTACCCGGGGAATGAGCAGTTCTTC. Its protein product is CASSYYPGNEQFF.

In this sample, this clonotype turned up a few times. The chain joins TRBV9 to TRBJ2-1; D is perhaps TRBD1 (6 bases). The CDR3 spans 16 residues. The germline gives CDR1 SGDLS, CDR2 YYNGEE. V lost 0 bases to trimming and J lost 8 bases, with 18 bases between them. The CDR3 sequence: CASSVEDALGADEQFF. DNA of the CDR3: TGTGCCAGCAGCGTAGAGGATGCACTGGGGGCGGATGAGCAGTTCTTC.

DNA for the CDR3: TGTGCCAGCAGCCTTAACAGGGTCCAAGAGACCCAGTACTTC. Translation: CASSLNRVQETQYF. The gene calls are TRBV7-2 and TRBJ2-5; maybe TRBD1 (6 bases). Deletions cut 5 bases from V and 1 base from J, with 11 bases between. CDR1 and CDR2 from the germline V gene are SGHTA and FQGNSA. The length of the CDR3 is 14 residues.

Many counts were recorded for this clonotype. This rearrangement joins TRBV27 to TRBJ1-2, with 7 bases identical to TRBD1. CDR1 and CDR2 (germline): MNHEY, SMNVEV (reference sequence). Trimming cost V 0 bases and J 6 bases; bases outside gene matches: 7. CDR3 length: 15 residues. The CDR3 reads CASSLSNRGKHGYTF. The CDR3 DNA reads TGTGCCAGCAGTTTATCGAACAGGGGAAAGCATGGCTACACCTTC.

The CDR3 region is CASSPDRGKQTQYF. As DNA, the CDR3 is TGTGCCAGCAGTCCTGACAGGGGGAAGCAGACCCAGTACTTC. The chain combines TRBV6-1 with TRBJ2-5; TRBD1 matches 9 bases. CDR1 is MNHNS, CDR2 SASEGT, per germline. The V segment lost 5 bases and the J segment 6 bases; nucleotides outside the gene matches: 7. CDR3 size: 14 residues.

Comments on this clonotype: A much more abundant neighbour one base away suggests this may be a read error. The conserved phenylalanine or tryptophan normally closing the CDR3 is absent here, so this likely arose from a read error. The J gene is TRBJ2-1, the V gene TRBV5-1; 10 bases align to TRBD1. CDR3 size: 12 residues. The V gene end was trimmed by 7 bases and the J gene end by 10 bases; junction bases not matched to a gene: 5. Germline-derived CDR1 and CDR2 are SGHRS and YFSETQ. CDR3 residues: CASGPGQGEQFS. In DNA, the CDR3 is TGCGCCAGCGGACCGGGACAGGGGGAGCAGTTCTCC.

The rearrangement links TRBV2 to TRBJ2-7; 7 bases match TRBD1. CDR3 size: 14 residues. The V gene's germline CDR1 is SNHLY and CDR2 FYNNEI. The trim removed 5 bases at V and 7 bases at J, leaving 11 bases unmatched. CDR3 bases: TGTGCCAGCAGTACCGGGACAGTCCCTCGGGAGCAGTACTTC. Translating gives CASSTGTVPREQYF.